The rows below give T cell receptor beta chains drawn from one sample of a study of blood T cells in healthy people across ages. Each CDR3 protein gets one entry after TCRdb re-called the 5' RACE reads with MiXCR. Of about 1 million distinct CDR3 sequences in the sample, 25% were seen once. This sample was also put to use in a study of T cells of mothers and their children.

Sequences were obtained from blood. The receptors originated from a girl aged 2-15 years in good health. The CDR3 runs from the conserved cysteine through the conserved F or W. The D gene is left open where the match is weak. Rows may omit the clone size; those that give it use once, few, many or a size class.

. TRBJ2-1 . TRBV2 TGTGCCAGCAGTGAAGCGGGAAGGGAAAAGCAGTTCTTC CASSEAGREKQFF
. TRBJ2-5 . TRBV5-1 TGCGCCAGCAGCTGGACAAGGGATGGGGAGACCCAGTACTTC CASSWTRDGETQYF
. TRBJ2-5 . TRBV29-1 TGCAGCGTTGTGGACAGCCGGACCCAGTACTTC CSVVDSRTQYF
. TRBJ1-2 . TRBV6-2/TRBV6-3 TGTGCCAGCAGTTATAGGAATGAGTTCTTTTCTAACTATGGCTACACCTTC CASSYRNEFFSNYGYTF
. TRBJ2-3 . TRBV6-6 TGTGCCAGCTCGGGACATCCTCCGGGCGCAGATACGCAGTATTTT CASSGHPPGADTQYF
TRBD1 TRBJ1-2 . TRBV5-1 TGCGCCAGCAGTTATCGACAGGGGTCGGACTATGGCTACACCTTC CASSYRQGSDYGYTF
. TRBJ2-2 . TRBV2 TGTGCCAGCACAGGGGTGAACACCGGGGAGCTGTTTTTT CASTGVNTGELFF
TRBD1 TRBJ1-1 few TRBV24-1 TGTGCCACCGCCGGCGGGACAGGGATTTCCACTGAAGCTTTCTTT CATAGGTGISTEAFF
. TRBJ1-1 many TRBV12-3/TRBV12-4 TGTGCCAGCAGTTCCGGACAGATGAACACTGAAGCTTTCTTT CASSSGQMNTEAFF
TRBD2 TRBJ2-1 . TRBV20-1 TGCAGTGCTCACTCAGGTCTAGCGGGAGGGACAAATGAGCAGTTCTTC CSAHSGLAGGTNEQFF
TRBD1 TRBJ2-5 . TRBV29-1 TGCAGCGTGGGGGGACAGGAGAAAAAAGAGACCCAGTGCTTC CSVGGQEKKETQCF
TRBD2 TRBJ2-3 few TRBV6-5 TGTGCCAGCAGCCCTGGACTAGTGGCAGATACGCAGTATTTT CASSPGLVADTQYF
. TRBJ2-1 few TRBV7-9 TGTGCCAGCAGCTTAGTGGGTCCGGGCTTCTACAATGAGCAGTTCTTC CASSLVGPGFYNEQFF
TRBD1 TRBJ1-6 . TRBV4-2 TGTGCCAGCAGCCAAGTCGGACAGGTCCTCTATAATTCACCCCTCCACTTT CASSQVGQVLYNSPLHF
. TRBJ2-7 few TRBV20-1 TGCAGTGCTAGAGATCGGGTCTCCTACGAGCAGTACTTC CSARDRVSYEQYF
TRBD1 TRBJ1-2 . TRBV24-1 TGTGCCACCAGTGAAAGGGGGCTTGGCTACACCTTC CATSERGLGYTF
. TRBJ2-7 . TRBV25-1 TGTGCCAGCAGTGAGGGGTGGGGTAATGGTGACGAGCAGTACTTC CASSEGWGNGDEQYF
TRBD1 TRBJ1-3 . TRBV7-8 TGTGCCAGCAGCTTTGGGACAGGCCTCTACTCTGGAAACACCATATATTTT CASSFGTGLYSGNTIYF
. TRBJ2-7 . TRBV12-3/TRBV12-4 TGTGCCGTAGGGGGAGGATCCTCCTACGAGCAGTACTTC CAVGGGSSYEQYF
. TRBJ1-1 few TRBV20-1 TGCAGTGCTAGCTCTGGGGGGCTGGGCACTGAAGCTTTCTTT CSASSGGLGTEAFF
. TRBJ2-1 few TRBV20-1 TGCAGTGTACGGGCCAATGAGCAGTTCTTC CSVRANEQFF
. TRBJ2-7 few TRBV28 TGTGCCAGCAGTTTTATGGGGAACGAGCAGTACTTC CASSFMGNEQYF
. TRBJ2-7 . TRBV7-9 TGTGCCAGCAGCTTAAACGGAGCCTACGAGCAGTACTTC CASSLNGAYEQYF
. TRBJ1-1 few TRBV5-4 TGTGCCAGCAGCCGGAACAGGGAAACTGAAGCTTTCTTT CASSRNRETEAFF
. TRBJ2-3 few TRBV20-1 TGCAGTGCTAAGGAGGTCACAGATACGCAGTATTTT CSAKEVTDTQYF
. TRBJ2-7 . TRBV5-1 TGCGCCAGCAGCAAAGAACCGGGACTCCGCGCCTACGAGCAGTACTTC CASSKEPGLRAYEQYF
. TRBJ2-4 . TRBV28 TGTGCCAGCAGTTTACGTGGGACGGAGAGTCGTGGCGTGAACATTCAGTACTTC CASSLRGTESRGVNIQYF
. TRBJ2-4 . TRBV20-1 TGCAGTGCAGGAAGGTCAAGCTACATTCAGTACTTC CSAGRSSYIQYF
. TRBJ2-2 few TRBV5-5 TGTGCCAGCAGCTTGGCCGGGAGGAACACCGGGGAGCTGTTTTTT CASSLAGRNTGELFF
TRBD1 TRBJ2-4 few TRBV13 TGTGCCAGCAGTGGACAGGGGGAGGACATTCAGTACTTC CASSGQGEDIQYF
TRBD1 TRBJ1-2 . TRBV29-1 TGCAGCGTCCAAACCGGGACAGGGATCTATGGCTACACCTTC CSVQTGTGIYGYTF
. TRBJ1-2 few TRBV28 TGTGCCAGCAGTTTAATCGCCCCTCGGAAATATGGCTACACCTTC CASSLIAPRKYGYTF
. TRBJ1-2 . TRBV4-1 TGCGCCAGCAGCCAAGATCGAGGTGGGGCTGGTGGCTACACCTTC CASSQDRGGAGGYTF
. TRBJ2-3 . TRBV12-3/TRBV12-4 TGTGCCAGCAGCCCCTACTCCAACACAGATACGCAGTATTTT CASSPYSNTDTQYF
TRBD2 TRBJ2-1 . TRBV7-6 TGTGCCAGCAGCTTAGCCGATAGCGGGGGGGCCTGGGACAATGAGCAGTTCTTC CASSLADSGGAWDNEQFF
. TRBJ2-7 . TRBV4-2 TGTGCCAGCAGCCAACCGACCCAGGACAGTTACGAGCAGTACTTC CASSQPTQDSYEQYF
. TRBJ2-3 . TRBV6-6 TGTGCCAGCACTCGGGCAGATACGCAGTATTTT CASTRADTQYF
. TRBJ2-3 . TRBV7-2 TGTGCCAGCAGCTTTCGTGGGGATAGCACAGATACGCAGTATTTT CASSFRGDSTDTQYF
. TRBJ2-5 . TRBV7-2 TGTGCCAGCAGCTTAGGCGGGCCCGAATACAATGAGCGGTTCTTC CASSLGGPEYNERFF
TRBD1 TRBJ2-7 few TRBV5-6 TGTGCCAGCAGCACCCGACAGGGGTACGAGCAGTACTTC CASSTRQGYEQYF